The T cell receptor (beta chain) under discussion was sequenced for a study of T cells in tuberculosis. Study-wide context: Sequenced TCRs come from CD1B-GMM tetramer-binding T cells.

This clone was counted once. The antigen is unknown. Method: immunoSEQ multiplex PCR; TCRdb's copy keeps in-frame clones and lacks some. Here the sample spans more than 35,000 clones, about 94% being singletons. This CDR3 contains 15 residues. Germline values: CDR1 MNHEY, CDR2 SMNVEV (reference sequence). Deletions cut 4 bases from V and 4 bases from J, with 16 bases between. General study points: Samples were chosen by availability of cryopreserved specimens. GMM-specific TCRs were nearer to active tuberculosis alpha repertoires, suggesting expansion. Smaller alpha distances in active tuberculosis partly reflected shorter CDR3-alpha lengths.

The V and J genes are TRBV27 and TRBJ1-1; D gene uncertain. Specimen: PBMCs. The receptor was isolated from a donor between 10 and 35 years old with latent tuberculosis or without tuberculosis infection. Some clones in this sample may be carry-over from other donors' samples. CDR3 coding DNA: TGTGCCAGCAGTTATCAGTATATGCGGGGCACTGAAGCTTTCTTT. Protein: CASSYQYMRGTEAFF.